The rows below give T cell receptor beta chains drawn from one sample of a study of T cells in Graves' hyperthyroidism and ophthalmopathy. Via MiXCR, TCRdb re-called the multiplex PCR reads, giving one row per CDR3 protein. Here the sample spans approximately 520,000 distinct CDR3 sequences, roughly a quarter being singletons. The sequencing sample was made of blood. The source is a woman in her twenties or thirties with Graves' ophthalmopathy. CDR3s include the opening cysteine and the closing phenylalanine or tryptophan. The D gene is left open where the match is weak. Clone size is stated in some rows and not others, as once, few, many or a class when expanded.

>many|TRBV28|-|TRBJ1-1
CASITNTEAFF
TGTGCCAGCATAACGAACACTGAAGCTTTCTTT
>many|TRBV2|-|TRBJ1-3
CASSEQLSGNTIYF
TGTGCCAGCAGTGAACAGCTTTCTGGAAACACCATATATTTT
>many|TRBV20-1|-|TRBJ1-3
CSARTGPWGTIYF
TGCAGTGCTAGGACAGGCCCCTGGGGCACCATATATTTT
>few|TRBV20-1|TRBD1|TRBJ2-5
CSAPNRGWEETQYF
TGCAGTGCACCTAACAGGGGCTGGGAAGAGACCCAGTACTTC
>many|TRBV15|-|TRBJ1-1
CATSRGQLSEAFF
TGTGCCACCAGCAGAGGACAGTTGAGTGAAGCTTTCTTT
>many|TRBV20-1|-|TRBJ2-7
CSAFVMLNSYEQYF
TGCAGTGCTTTTGTGATGCTTAACTCCTACGAGCAGTACTTC
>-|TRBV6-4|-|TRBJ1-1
CASSDSGFTEAFF
TGTGCCAGCAGTGACTCGGGTTTCACTGAAGCTTTCTTT
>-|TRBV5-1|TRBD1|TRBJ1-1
CASSLWTGGMITEAFF
TGCGCCAGCAGCTTATGGACAGGGGGCATGATCACTGAAGCTTTCTTT
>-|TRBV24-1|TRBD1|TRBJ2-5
CATSDPGTGLETQYF
TGTGCCACCAGTGATCCCGGGACAGGGCTAGAGACCCAGTACTTC
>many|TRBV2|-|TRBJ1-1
CASKWGTEAFF
TGTGCCAGCAAGTGGGGCACTGAAGCTTTCTTT
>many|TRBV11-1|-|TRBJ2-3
CASSPGDYLNTQYF
TGTGCCAGCAGCCCGGGAGACTATTTGAATACGCAGTATTTT
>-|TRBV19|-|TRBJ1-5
CASILSGAGLGGNQPQHF
TGTGCCAGTATTTTGTCGGGGGCCGGCCTGGGCGGCAATCAGCCCCAGCATTTT
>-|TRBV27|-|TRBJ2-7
CASSLGSGTLYEQYF
TGTGCCAGCAGTTTGGGATCCGGGACCCTCTACGAGCAGTACTTC
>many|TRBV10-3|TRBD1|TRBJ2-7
CAISEAGGISYEQYF
TGTGCCATCAGTGAGGCAGGGGGTATCTCCTACGAGCAGTACTTC
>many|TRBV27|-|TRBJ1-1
CASSPIQGVAFF
TGTGCCAGCAGTCCGATACAGGGAGTAGCTTTCTTT
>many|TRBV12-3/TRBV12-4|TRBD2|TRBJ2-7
CASSPGLGREQYF
TGTGCCAGCAGTCCCGGACTAGGACGCGAGCAGTACTTC
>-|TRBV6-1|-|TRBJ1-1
CASRIGGVPRSTEAFF
TGTGCCAGCAGAATAGGAGGGGTGCCTCGAAGCACTGAAGCTTTCTTT
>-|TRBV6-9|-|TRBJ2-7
CASSIYPYEQYF
TGTGCCAGCAGTATATACCCCTACGAGCAGTACTTC
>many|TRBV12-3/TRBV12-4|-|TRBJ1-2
CASSTVSGYTF
TGTGCCAGCAGTACAGTCTCTGGCTACACCTTC
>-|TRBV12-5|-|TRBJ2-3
CASGRTKWGPTDTQYF
TGTGCTAGTGGCCGTACCAAATGGGGACCCACAGATACGCAGTATTTT
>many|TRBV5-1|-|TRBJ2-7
CASSSTDRIYEQYF
TGCGCCAGCAGCTCGACCGACAGGATCTACGAGCAGTACTTC
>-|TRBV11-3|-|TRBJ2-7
CASSLQQSRSYEQYF
TGTGCCAGCAGCTTACAACAGAGTAGATCCTACGAGCAGTACTTC
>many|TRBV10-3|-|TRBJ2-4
CAISELASQNIQYF
TGTGCCATCAGTGAGCTAGCCTCCCAAAACATTCAGTACTTC
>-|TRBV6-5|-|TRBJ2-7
CASSYTALGGEQYF
TGTGCCAGCAGTTACACGGCGTTGGGAGGCGAGCAGTACTTC
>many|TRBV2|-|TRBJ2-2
CASSEAPFSGTGELFF
TGTGCCAGCAGTGAAGCCCCTTTCAGTGGCACCGGGGAGCTGTTTTTT
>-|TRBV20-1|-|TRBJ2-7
CSASRSVRGGYEQYF
TGCAGTGCTAGTAGATCTGTCAGGGGGGGCTACGAGCAGTACTTC
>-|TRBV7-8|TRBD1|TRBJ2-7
CASSQRTGAQGEQYF
TGTGCCAGCAGCCAACGGACAGGGGCCCAGGGAGAGCAGTACTTC
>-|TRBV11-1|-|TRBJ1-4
CASSLGSLNTNEKLFF
TGTGCCAGCAGCTTAGGGTCTCTAAACACAAATGAAAAACTGTTTTTT
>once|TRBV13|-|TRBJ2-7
CASSSGTPGYEQYF
TGTGCCAGCAGCTCAGGGACTCCAGGCTACGAGCAGTACTTC
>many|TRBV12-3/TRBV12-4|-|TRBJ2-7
CASSFYRSFEQYF
TGTGCCAGCAGTTTCTACAGGTCTTTCGAGCAGTACTTC
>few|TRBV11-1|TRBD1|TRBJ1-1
CASSLVVRQGPYEAFF
TGTGCCAGCAGCTTAGTGGTGAGACAGGGGCCTTATGAAGCTTTCTTT
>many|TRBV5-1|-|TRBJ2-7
CASSLAIDGSYEQYF
TGCGCCAGCAGCTTGGCCATCGACGGTTCCTACGAGCAGTACTTC
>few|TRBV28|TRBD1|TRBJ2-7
CASSSTSTGVYEQYF
TGTGCCAGCAGTTCAACGTCGACAGGGGTTTACGAGCAGTACTTC